Shown below are 23 T cell receptor beta chains from a single sample sequenced in a study of CD8+ T cells in alopecia areata. Documented treatment: oral pan-JAK inhibitor, 5-10 mg twice daily. cDNA prepared by RNA extraction and subsequent reverse transcription served as the template for sequencing. Produced via immunoSEQ multiplex PCR; TCRdb's table is partial and in-frame only. The sample includes 100,000 to 130,000 clones, 84% of them seen just once. Here the sequenced sample was CD8+ T cells sorted from blood, taken at week 24, from a patient treated with tofacitinib. The receptors derive from a human donor with alopecia areata.

The chain combines TRBV28 with TRBJ2-5; 10 bases map to TRBD2. Germline assignment: CDR1 MDHEN and CDR2 SYDVKM. The CDR3 covers 18 residues. V lost 7 bases and J lost 4; bases outside the gene matches: 18. The CDR3, as DNA: TGTGCCAGCATCGAGGGATTATGGAGCGGGGGGGTATTAGAGACCCAGTACTTC. It specifies CASIEGLWSGGVLETQYF.

The chain links TRBV4-1 to TRBJ2-7; D perhaps matches TRBD2 (5 bases). Per the germline V gene, CDR1 is MGHRA and CDR2 is YSYEKL. The CDR3 consists of 15 residues. V gave up 3 bases and J gave up 1 base, with 13 bases separating them. In nucleotides, the CDR3 is TGCGCCAGCAGCCAGAAGGACTTTCAGTCCTACGAGCAGTACTTC. Translated: CASSQKDFQSYEQYF.

The gene calls are TRBV7-9 and TRBJ2-3; 9 nucleotides agree with TRBD2. Germline V CDR1 and CDR2: SEHNR, FQNEAQ (reference sequence). J lost 5 bases, V lost 5 bases, and 11 bases had no gene match. This CDR3 has 16 residues. This CDR3 is CASSLGGSGGQDTQYF. The DNA of the CDR3 is TGTGCCAGCAGCCTCGGGGGCAGCGGGGGGCAAGATACGCAGTATTTT.

The chain carries TRBV10-2 and TRBJ2-3; 13 bases are a match to TRBD2. CDR1 and CDR2 from the germline V gene are WSHSY and SAAADI. The CDR3 has 15 amino acids. V shed 3 bases, J shed 6 bases, and the junction held 3 bases outside the gene matches. The CDR3 sequence: CASSELAGGPDTQYF. Written as DNA, the CDR3 is TGCGCCAGCAGTGAACTAGCGGGGGGGCCGGATACGCAGTATTTT.

The rearrangement joins TRBV27 to TRBJ2-7; D call uncertain. The V gene lost 2 bases and the J gene lost 3 bases, with 11 bases spanning the gap. The germline CDR1 and CDR2 sequences are MNHEY and SMNVEV (reference sequence). CDR3 length equals 14 residues. Written as DNA, the CDR3 is TGTGCCAGCAGTTTACGGCAGTACGACTACGAGCAGTACTTC. Translated, it gives CASSLRQYDYEQYF.

The CDR3 DNA is TGTGCCAGCAGCTTCGGGCAGGGGGCCAAAAACATTCAGTACTTC. This codes for CASSFGQGAKNIQYF. This sequence joins TRBV7-9 and TRBJ2-4; D may be TRBD1 (6 bases). This CDR3 contains 15 residues. In germline, CDR1 is SEHNR, CDR2 FQNEAQ (reference sequence). V lost 3 bases and J 1 base, leaving 10 bases between the germline ends.

This clone was detected only once. The chain uses TRBV19 and TRBJ2-7; 8 nucleotides match TRBD1. CDR1 is LNHDA, CDR2 SQIVND, per germline (reference sequence). CDR3 size: 13 residues. V shed 5 bases, J shed 3 bases, and the junction held 3 bases outside the gene matches. CDR3 residues: CASSSTGGYEQYF. The CDR3 DNA reads TGTGCCAGTAGTTCAACAGGGGGCTACGAGCAGTACTTC.

As DNA, the CDR3 is TGTGCCAGCAGCTTCGGTACAGGGGCCTACGAGCAGTACTTC. This codes for CASSFGTGAYEQYF. This chain uses TRBV7-6 with TRBJ2-7, with 7 bases matching TRBD1. The CDR3 runs to 14 residues. From germline, CDR1 is SGHVS and CDR2 FNYEAQ. The V segment lost 3 bases and the J segment 2 bases; nucleotides outside the gene matches: 4.

This sequence joins TRBV6-6 and TRBJ1-2, with a tentative D call TRBD1 (5 bases). V was shortened by 2 bases and J by 4 bases, with 17 bases between the two germline ends. The germline V gene has CDR1 MNHNY and CDR2 SVGAGI (reference sequence). CDR3 length: 16 residues. The CDR3 here is CASSYPPDTSTYGYTF. The DNA of the CDR3 is TGTGCCAGCAGTTACCCGCCGGACACTTCTACCTATGGCTACACCTTC.

The chain employs TRBV7-2 and TRBJ2-5, with D tentatively TRBD1 or TRBD2 (6 bases each). The V gene lost 7 bases and the J gene lost 7 bases, with 22 bases spanning the gap. Per germline, CDR1 SGHTA and CDR2 FQGNSA. CDR3 size: 15 residues. The CDR3, as DNA: TGTGCCAGCATCCAAGAGGCGGAGGGGGGCAGGACCCAGTACTTC. It is translated as CASIQEAEGGRTQYF. Together with reference TRBV7-2 and TRBJ2-5, the CDR3 gives the full variable domain: GAGVSQSPSNKVTEKGKDVELRCDPISGHTALYWYRQSLGQGLEFLIYFQGNSAPDKSGLPSDRFSAERTGGSVSTLTIQRTQQEDSAVYLCASIQEAEGGRTQYFGPGTRLLVL.

V gene TRBV12-5 combines with J gene TRBJ2-1, with 8 bases that match TRBD2. The length of the CDR3 is 13 residues. Trimming at V came to 6 bases and at J to 5 bases, leaving 3 bases not matched to a gene. Germline values: CDR1 LGHNT, CDR2 FRNRAP. The CDR3 nucleotides are TGTGCTAGTGGCTACGGGGGGGACAATGAGCAGTTCTTC. Residues: CASGYGGDNEQFF.

The genes are TRBV29-1 and TRBJ2-7; possibly TRBD1 for D (5 bases). This CDR3 is 14 amino acids long. V shed 1 base and J shed 3 bases, with 13 bases lying between them. Germline V gene sequence: CDR1 SQVTM, CDR2 ANQGSEA. The CDR3 is CSVEARDRDYEQYF. CDR3 bases: TGCAGCGTTGAAGCCCGTGACAGAGACTACGAGCAGTACTTC.

V is TRBV29-1 and J is TRBJ1-2; a weak D match, TRBD1 (5 bases). The germline CDR1 and CDR2 sequences are SQVTM and ANQGSEA. Trimming took 1 base from V and 4 from J, leaving 10 bases between them. CDR3 length: 13 amino acids. The CDR3 sequence is CSVEGGSSYGYTF. The CDR3 region has the DNA TGCAGCGTTGAAGGGGGGTCCTCCTATGGCTACACCTTC.

V usage is TRBV5-1 and J usage is TRBJ2-1, with D uncertain. The CDR3 totals 15 residues. Germline values: CDR1 SGHRS, CDR2 YFSETQ. Trimming took 3 bases from V and 3 from J, leaving 13 bases between them. The CDR3 loop reads CASSWGGGNYNEQFF. In nucleotides, the CDR3 is TGCGCCAGCAGCTGGGGTGGCGGAAACTACAATGAGCAGTTCTTC.

The chain employs TRBV7-9 and TRBJ2-7; the D is unclear. V was pared by 5 bases and J by 3 bases, with 17 bases between. The CDR3 extends over 15 amino acids. CDR1 and CDR2 from the germline V gene are SEHNR and FQNEAQ (reference sequence). CDR3 sequence: CASSHELTPGYEQYF. DNA of the CDR3: TGTGCCAGCAGCCACGAATTGACCCCGGGCTACGAGCAGTACTTC.

J is TRBJ1-5 and V is TRBV6-5, with D unclear. Germline loops: CDR1 MNHEY, CDR2 SVGAGI. The CDR3 totals 13 residues. Between the trimmed V and J ends, which lost 2 bases and 6 bases, there was a span of 8 bases. This CDR3 is CASSYGEGQPQHF. The CDR3 bases are TGTGCCAGCAGTTACGGTGAGGGTCAGCCCCAGCATTTT.

This sequence joins TRBV30 and TRBJ2-1, with 8 bases that match TRBD2. The CDR3 runs 13 residues. Trimming at V came to 3 bases and at J to 2 bases, leaving 0 bases not matched to a gene. Germline loops: CDR1 GTSNPN, CDR2 SVGIG (reference sequence). The CDR3 DNA follows: TGTGCCTGGAGCGGGGGGGCCTACAATGAGCAGTTCTTC. Translation: CAWSGGAYNEQFF.

The chain joins TRBV9 to TRBJ2-1, with D possibly being TRBD1 (6 bases). The V end lost 0 bases, the J end lost 4 bases, and 11 bases lay between the germline ends. Germline V lookup: CDR1 SGDLS, CDR2 YYNGEE. The CDR3 runs 15 residues. Here the CDR3 reads CASSVEGTGYNEQFF. CDR3 bases: TGTGCCAGCAGCGTAGAGGGAACAGGGTACAATGAGCAGTTCTTC.

This sequence joins TRBV5-1 and TRBJ2-5; 9 nucleotides agree with TRBD1. V gave up 6 bases and J gave up 5 bases; unmatched junction bases: 17. Germline assignment: CDR1 SGHRS and CDR2 YFSETQ. The CDR3 spans 17 residues. CDR3 sequence (DNA): TGCGCCAGCACCATCGCCCTGGGGACAGGGCATAAGGAGACCCAGTACTTC. Its protein is CASTIALGTGHKETQYF.

The rearrangement uses TRBV5-1 and TRBJ2-2; D is perhaps TRBD2 (5 bases). The germline V gene encodes CDR1 SGHRS and CDR2 YFSETQ. The germline V and J ends were trimmed by 7 bases and 4 bases, with 17 bases remaining between them. This CDR3 is built from 15 residues. CDR3 sequence (DNA): TGCGCCAGCGACGTTGGGCTTGAGGGCACCGGGGAGCTGTTTTTT. It codes for CASDVGLEGTGELFF.

The chain employs TRBV4-2 and TRBJ2-4, with 11 bases identical to TRBD2. Germline CDR1 is LGHNA and CDR2 is YNFKEQ. There are 18 residues in the CDR3. J gave up 3 bases and V 4 bases, and 11 bases lay outside the gene matches. CDR3 sequence: CASSPRGSGGVDKNIQYF. Here the CDR3 DNA reads TGTGCCAGCAGCCCACGGGGTAGCGGGGGGGTTGACAAAAACATTCAGTACTTC.

The chain joins TRBV6-6 to TRBJ1-5; 12 positions agree with TRBD1. Looked up from germline, CDR1 is MNHNY and CDR2 is SVGAGI (reference sequence). V shed 4 bases, J shed 3 bases, and the junction held 4 bases outside the gene matches. This CDR3 region has 16 residues. DNA of the CDR3: TGTGCCAGCAGTTTCCCGGGACAGGGGGCCAATCAGCCCCAGCATTTT. Protein sequence: CASSFPGQGANQPQHF.

The V gene is TRBV7-9, the J gene TRBJ2-4, with D perhaps being TRBD1 or TRBD2 (6 bases each). Germline V gives CDR1 SEHNR, CDR2 FQNEAQ (reference sequence). This CDR3 is built from 17 residues. Between the trimmed V and J ends, which lost 2 bases and 1 base, there was a span of 15 bases. Here the CDR3 DNA reads TGTGCCAGCAGCTTAACAGGGCGGGGTTACGCCAAAAACATTCAGTACTTC. This codes for CASSLTGRGYAKNIQYF.